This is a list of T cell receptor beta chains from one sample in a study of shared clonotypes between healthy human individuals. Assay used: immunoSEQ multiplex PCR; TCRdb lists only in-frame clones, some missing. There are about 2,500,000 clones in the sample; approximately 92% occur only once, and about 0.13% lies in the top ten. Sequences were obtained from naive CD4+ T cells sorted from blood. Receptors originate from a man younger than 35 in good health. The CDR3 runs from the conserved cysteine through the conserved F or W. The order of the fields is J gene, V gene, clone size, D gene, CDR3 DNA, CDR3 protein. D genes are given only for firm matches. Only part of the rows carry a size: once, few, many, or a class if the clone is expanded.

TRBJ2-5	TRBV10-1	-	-	TGCGCCAGCAGTGATGAGGTTGTCGGAGAGACCCAGTACTTC	CASSDEVVGETQYF
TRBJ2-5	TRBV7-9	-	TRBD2	TGTGCCAGCAGCCAAGTAGCTAGCGGGGGGTCCCAAGAGACCCAGTACTTC	CASSQVASGGSQETQYF
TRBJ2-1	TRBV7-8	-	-	TGTGCCAGCAGGACGCAGACCTACTACAATGAGCAGTTCTTC	CASRTQTYYNEQFF
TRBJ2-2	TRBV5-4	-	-	TGTGCCAGCAGCCGGAACAGGGTAACGAACACCGGGGAGCTGTTTTTT	CASSRNRVTNTGELFF
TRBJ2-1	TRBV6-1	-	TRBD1	TGTGCCAGCAGTGGGGACAGGGGTGGCTACAATGAGCAGTTCTTC	CASSGDRGGYNEQFF
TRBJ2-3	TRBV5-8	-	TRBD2	TGTGCCAGCAGCTTGGATAGCGGGGGGCCCGCAGATACGCAGTATTTT	CASSLDSGGPADTQYF
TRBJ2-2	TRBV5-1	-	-	TGCGCCAGCAGAAGAGGGGACGCGAACACCGGGGAGCTGTTTTTT	CASRRGDANTGELFF
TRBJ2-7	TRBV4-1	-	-	TGCGCCAGCAGCCAAGTTAGGGCCGGGGGCGGCTCCTACGAGCAGTACTTC	CASSQVRAGGGSYEQYF
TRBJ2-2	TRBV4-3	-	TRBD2	TGCGCCAGCAGCCAAGATTCTTTCATAGCGGGAGCGGGCGGGGAGCTGTTTTTT	CASSQDSFIAGAGGELFF
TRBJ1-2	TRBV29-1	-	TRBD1	TGCAGCGTCCGACCAGGGGGTACTAACTATGGCTACACCTTC	CSVRPGGTNYGYTF
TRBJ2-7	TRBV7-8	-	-	TGTGCCAGCAGCTTCACGTCGCGTACGAGGTTCCCCAACGAGCAGTACTTC	CASSFTSRTRFPNEQYF
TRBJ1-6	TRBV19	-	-	TGTGCCAGTAGTATAGACTCCTATAATTCACCCCTCCACTTT	CASSIDSYNSPLHF
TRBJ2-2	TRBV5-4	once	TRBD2	TGTGCCAGCAGCTTGGGGCTAGCGGGAGTTTACCACGGGGAGCTGTTTTTT	CASSLGLAGVYHGELFF
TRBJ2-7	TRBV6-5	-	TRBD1	TGTGCCAGCAGGTCAAACAGGGGGCCCTACGAGCAGTACTTC	CASRSNRGPYEQYF
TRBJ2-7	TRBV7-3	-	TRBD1	TGTGCCAGCAGCCGAGGGGACAGTACCTCCTACGAGCAGTACTTC	CASSRGDSTSYEQYF
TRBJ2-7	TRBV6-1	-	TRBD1	TGTGCCAGCAGTTGGGACAGGAACTCCTACGAGCAGTACTTC	CASSWDRNSYEQYF
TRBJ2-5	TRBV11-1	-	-	TGTGCCAGCTCGCGCCCCTTAGAGACCCAGTACTTC	CASSRPLETQYF
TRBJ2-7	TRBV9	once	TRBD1	TGTGCCAGCAGCCGTCTGGGACAGGGTTCCTACGAGCAGTACTTC	CASSRLGQGSYEQYF
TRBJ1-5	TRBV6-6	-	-	TGTGCCAGCAGCCCGTCACAGGGACTTAGCAATCAGCCCCAGCATTTT	CASSPSQGLSNQPQHF
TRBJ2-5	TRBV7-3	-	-	TGTGCCAGCAGCCGGACTAATCAAGAGACCCAGTACTTC	CASSRTNQETQYF
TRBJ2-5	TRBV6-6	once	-	TGTGCCAGCAGTTACTCGGGGGGCGGGGAGACCCAGTACTTC	CASSYSGGGETQYF
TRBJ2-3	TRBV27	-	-	TGTGCCAGCAGTTCAAGTTCGGGACACTGGGGAGATACGCAGTATTTT	CASSSSSGHWGDTQYF
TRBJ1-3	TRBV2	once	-	TGTGCCAGCAGTGGAGACGGGAGAAACACCATATATTTT	CASSGDGRNTIYF
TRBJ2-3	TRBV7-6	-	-	TGTGCCAGCAGCTCCTATGGGGTGAAACAGGGTTTGAGCACAGATACGCAGTATTTT	CASSSYGVKQGLSTDTQYF
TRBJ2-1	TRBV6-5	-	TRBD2	TGTGCCAGCAGTTTATCCATGCAAACTAGCGGGGGGGCCCAGTTCTTC	CASSLSMQTSGGAQFF
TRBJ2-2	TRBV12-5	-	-	TGTGCTAGTGGTCCGGACACGGGGAACACCGGGGAGCTGTTTTTT	CASGPDTGNTGELFF
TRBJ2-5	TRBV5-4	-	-	TGTGCCAGCAGCGACATTGCCCGTGGGGAAGAGACCCAGTACTTC	CASSDIARGEETQYF
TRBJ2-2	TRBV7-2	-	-	TGTGCCAGCAGCTTGGAGAGTCACACCGGGGAGCTGTTTTTT	CASSLESHTGELFF
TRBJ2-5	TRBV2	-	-	TGTGCCAGCAGTGAAGGAGGGTCTGAAGAGACCCAGTACTTC	CASSEGGSEETQYF
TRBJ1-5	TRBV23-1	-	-	TGCGCCAGCAGTAAGTATGGGGAAAGGGGTCAGCCCCAGCATTTT	CASSKYGERGQPQHF
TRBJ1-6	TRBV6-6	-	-	TGTGCCAGCCGGGGGCAGGGCCTATCACCCCTCCACTTT	CASRGQGLSPLHF
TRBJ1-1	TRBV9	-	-	TGTGCCAGCAGCGACCTTAACACTGAAGCTTTCTTT	CASSDLNTEAFF
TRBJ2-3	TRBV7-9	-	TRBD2	TGTGCCAGCAGCTCCGGGACTATCACAGATACGCAGTATTTT	CASSSGTITDTQYF
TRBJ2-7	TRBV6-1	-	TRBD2	TGTGCCAGCGGGCGGGAGGCGTACGAGCAGTACTTC	CASGREAYEQYF
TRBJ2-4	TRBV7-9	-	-	TGTGCCAGCAGCCCTCGACAGGGACTAAACATTCAGTACTTC	CASSPRQGLNIQYF
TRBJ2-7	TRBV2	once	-	TGTGCCAGCAGTGTAAGTACCGCCTACGAGCAGTACTTC	CASSVSTAYEQYF
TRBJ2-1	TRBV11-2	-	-	TGTGCCAGCAGCCTATCAGGGATCTGGAATGAGCAGTTCTTC	CASSLSGIWNEQFF
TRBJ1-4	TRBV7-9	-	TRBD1	TGTGCCAGCAGCTTAGCGGCGGGACAGTTCGAAAAACTGTTTTTT	CASSLAAGQFEKLFF